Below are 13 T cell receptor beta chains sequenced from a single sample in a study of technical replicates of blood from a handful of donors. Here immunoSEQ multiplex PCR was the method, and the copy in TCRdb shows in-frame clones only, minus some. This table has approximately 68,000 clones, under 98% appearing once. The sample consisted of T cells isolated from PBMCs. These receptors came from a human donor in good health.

The CDR3 region is CASLGLAGMETQYF. In nucleotides, the CDR3 is TGTGCCAGCCTGGGACTAGCGGGAATGGAGACCCAGTACTTC. V and J are TRBV2 and TRBJ2-5, with 13 bases fitting TRBD2. The CDR3 has 14 residues. From germline, CDR1 is SNHLY and CDR2 FYNNEI. The V and J ends lost 8 bases and 5 bases, in that order; junction bases with no gene match: 5.

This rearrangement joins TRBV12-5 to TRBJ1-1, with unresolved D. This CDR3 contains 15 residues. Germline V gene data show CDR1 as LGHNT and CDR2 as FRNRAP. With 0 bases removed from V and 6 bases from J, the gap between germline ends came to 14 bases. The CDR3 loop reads CASGLVPSGRAEAFF. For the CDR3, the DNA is TGTGCTAGTGGTTTGGTACCTAGTGGGAGGGCTGAAGCTTTCTTT.

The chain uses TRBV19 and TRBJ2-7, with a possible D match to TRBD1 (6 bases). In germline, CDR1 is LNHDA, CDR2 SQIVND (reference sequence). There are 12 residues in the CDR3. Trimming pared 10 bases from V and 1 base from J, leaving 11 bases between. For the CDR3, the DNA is TGTGCCACCAAGGGGGTTTCCTACGAGCAGTACTTC. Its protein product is CATKGVSYEQYF.

The DNA for the CDR3 is TGCGCCAGCAGCGTGACTAGCGGGCCCACCGGGGAGCTGTTTTTT. This encodes CASSVTSGPTGELFF. The chain carries TRBV5-1 and TRBJ2-2; 10 bases are shared with TRBD2. Germline V gene lookup returns CDR1 SGHRS and CDR2 YFSETQ. The J segment lost 4 bases and the V segment lost 4 bases, leaving 4 bases of the junction unmatched. The length of the CDR3 is 15 residues.

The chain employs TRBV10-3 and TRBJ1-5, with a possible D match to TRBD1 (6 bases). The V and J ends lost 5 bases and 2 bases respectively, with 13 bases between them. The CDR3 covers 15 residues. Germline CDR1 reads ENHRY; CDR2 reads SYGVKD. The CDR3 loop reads CAISPGGAGNQPQHF. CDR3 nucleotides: TGTGCCATCAGTCCGGGGGGGGCCGGCAATCAGCCCCAGCATTTT.

The CDR3 loop is CASSLGQTSYEQYF. In DNA, the CDR3 is TGCGCCAGCAGCTTAGGACAGACCTCCTACGAGCAGTACTTC. The J gene is TRBJ2-7, the V gene TRBV5-1; perhaps TRBD1 as D (6 bases). CDR1 is SGHRS and CDR2 is YFSETQ in the germline V gene. With 2 bases removed from V and 0 bases from J, the gap between germline ends came to 9 bases. This CDR3 spans 14 amino acids.

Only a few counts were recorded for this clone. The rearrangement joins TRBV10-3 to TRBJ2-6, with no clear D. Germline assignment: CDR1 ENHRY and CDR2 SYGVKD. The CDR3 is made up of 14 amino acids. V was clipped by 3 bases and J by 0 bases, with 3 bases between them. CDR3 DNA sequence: TGTGCCATCAGTGACAGCTCTGGGGCCAACGTCCTGACTTTC. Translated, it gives CAISDSSGANVLTF.

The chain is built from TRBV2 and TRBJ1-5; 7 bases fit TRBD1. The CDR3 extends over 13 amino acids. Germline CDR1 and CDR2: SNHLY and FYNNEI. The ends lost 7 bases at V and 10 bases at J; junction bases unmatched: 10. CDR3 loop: CASNLNRGDPQHF. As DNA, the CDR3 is TGTGCCAGCAATTTGAACAGGGGAGACCCCCAGCATTTT.

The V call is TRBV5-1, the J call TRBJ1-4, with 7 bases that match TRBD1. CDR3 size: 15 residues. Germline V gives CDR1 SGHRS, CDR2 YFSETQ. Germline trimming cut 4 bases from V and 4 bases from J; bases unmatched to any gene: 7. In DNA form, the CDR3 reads TGCGCCAGCAGCCCGAAAGGGGGCTATAATGAAAAACTGTTTTTT. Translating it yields CASSPKGGYNEKLFF.

CDR3 sequence reads: CASSGGTGGRGYTF. CDR3 coding DNA: TGTGCCAGCAGTGGGGGGACAGGGGGCAGAGGCTACACCTTC. This chain uses TRBV2 with TRBJ1-2; 12 bases line up with TRBD1. Germline V gives CDR1 SNHLY, CDR2 FYNNEI. J lost 8 bases, V lost 4 bases, and 5 bases had no gene match. The CDR3 is 14 residues long.

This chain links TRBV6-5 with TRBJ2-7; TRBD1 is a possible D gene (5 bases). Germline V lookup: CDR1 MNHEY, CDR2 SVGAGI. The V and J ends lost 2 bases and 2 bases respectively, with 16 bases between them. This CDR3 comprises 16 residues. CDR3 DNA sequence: TGTGCCAGCAGTTACGGACAAAACGCTCCCCCCTACGAGCAGTACTTC. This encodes CASSYGQNAPPYEQYF.

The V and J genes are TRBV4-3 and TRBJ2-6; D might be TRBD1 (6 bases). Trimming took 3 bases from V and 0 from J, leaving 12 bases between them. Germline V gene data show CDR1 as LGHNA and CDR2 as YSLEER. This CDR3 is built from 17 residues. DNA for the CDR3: TGCGCCAGCAGCCAGGGACATTGGATCTCTGGGGCCAACGTCCTGACTTTC. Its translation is CASSQGHWISGANVLTF.

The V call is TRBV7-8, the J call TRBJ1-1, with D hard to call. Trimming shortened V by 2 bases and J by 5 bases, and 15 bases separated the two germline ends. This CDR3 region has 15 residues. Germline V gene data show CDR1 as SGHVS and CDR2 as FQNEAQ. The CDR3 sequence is CASSLYTPPGTEAFF. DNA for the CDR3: TGTGCCAGCAGCTTATATACACCCCCGGGGACTGAAGCTTTCTTT.